The rows below give T cell receptor beta chains drawn from one sample of a study of T cells in Graves' hyperthyroidism and ophthalmopathy. MiXCR, applied by TCRdb to the multiplex PCR reads, yields one record per CDR3 protein. Of fewer than 400,000 distinct CDR3 sequences in the sample, about 15% were seen once. Specimen: blood. Source of these receptors: a young man with Graves' hyperthyroidism. Each CDR3 is given with its conserved first and last residue. The D gene is left open where the match is weak. Size is omitted from some rows. Given values are once, few, many or a class for expanded clones.

v_call: TRBV9; j_call: TRBJ2-1; d_call: TRBD2; clone_size: -; cdr3_aa: CASSEPGTSDNEQFF; cdr3_nt: TGTGCCAGCAGCGAACCCGGGACTAGCGACAATGAGCAGTTCTTC
v_call: TRBV12-3/TRBV12-4; j_call: TRBJ1-5; d_call: -; clone_size: many; cdr3_aa: CASSSTVFNQPQHF; cdr3_nt: TGTGCCAGCAGTTCAACAGTCTTCAATCAGCCCCAGCATTTT
v_call: TRBV11-3; j_call: TRBJ2-3; d_call: -; clone_size: many; cdr3_aa: CASTSPGERTTDTQYF; cdr3_nt: TGTGCCAGCACCTCTCCCGGGGAGCGGACCACAGATACGCAGTATTTT
v_call: TRBV24-1; j_call: TRBJ1-2; d_call: -; clone_size: -; cdr3_aa: CATSAQLNYGCTF; cdr3_nt: TGTGCCACCAGTGCGCAGCTTAACTATGGCTGCACCTTC
v_call: TRBV13; j_call: TRBJ2-5; d_call: -; clone_size: many; cdr3_aa: CASSLGDSETQYF; cdr3_nt: TGTGCCAGCAGCTTAGGGGACTCCGAGACCCAGTACTTC
v_call: TRBV6-2/TRBV6-3; j_call: TRBJ2-1; d_call: TRBD2; clone_size: -; cdr3_aa: CASSFILAGLGNEQFF; cdr3_nt: TGTGCCAGCAGTTTCATTCTAGCGGGACTGGGAAATGAGCAGTTCTTC
v_call: TRBV29-1; j_call: TRBJ2-1; d_call: TRBD2; clone_size: -; cdr3_aa: CSVEASGGSYNEQFF; cdr3_nt: TGCAGCGTTGAAGCTAGCGGGGGCTCCTACAATGAGCAGTTCTTC
v_call: TRBV10-1; j_call: TRBJ2-7; d_call: -; clone_size: many; cdr3_aa: CASSEGLGYEQYF; cdr3_nt: TGCGCCAGCAGTGAAGGACTGGGCTACGAGCAGTACTTC
v_call: TRBV24-1; j_call: TRBJ1-2; d_call: -; clone_size: many; cdr3_aa: CATSDSRGSFRANYGYTF; cdr3_nt: TGTGCCACCAGTGATTCTCGCGGCAGCTTCAGGGCAAACTATGGCTACACCTTC
v_call: TRBV20-1; j_call: TRBJ2-2; d_call: -; clone_size: many; cdr3_aa: CSVGKQGYTGELFF; cdr3_nt: TGCAGTGTGGGTAAACAGGGATACACCGGGGAGCTGTTTTTT
v_call: TRBV29-1; j_call: TRBJ1-3; d_call: -; clone_size: few; cdr3_aa: CSVEERGMNTIYF; cdr3_nt: TGCAGCGTTGAAGAGCGGGGAATGAACACCATATATTTT
v_call: TRBV6-2/TRBV6-3; j_call: TRBJ1-1; d_call: -; clone_size: many; cdr3_aa: CASSYHPRGANTEAFF; cdr3_nt: TGTGCCAGCAGTTACCACCCTAGGGGTGCGAACACTGAAGCTTTCTTT
v_call: TRBV24-1; j_call: TRBJ2-7; d_call: -; clone_size: -; cdr3_aa: CATSGQEEEQYF; cdr3_nt: TGTGCCACCAGTGGGCAAGAAGAGGAGCAGTACTTC
v_call: TRBV19; j_call: TRBJ1-5; d_call: TRBD1; clone_size: -; cdr3_aa: CASSERDSPYSNQPQHF; cdr3_nt: TGTGCCAGTAGTGAACGGGACAGCCCTTATAGCAATCAGCCCCAGCATTTT
v_call: TRBV18; j_call: TRBJ2-1; d_call: TRBD2; clone_size: many; cdr3_aa: CASSPPGLAGGSNEQFF; cdr3_nt: TGTGCCAGCTCACCACCGGGACTAGCGGGAGGAAGTAATGAGCAGTTCTTC
v_call: TRBV15; j_call: TRBJ2-3; d_call: -; clone_size: once; cdr3_aa: CATSAPPDTQYF; cdr3_nt: TGTGCCACCAGCGCTCCTCCAGATACGCAGTATTTT
v_call: TRBV2; j_call: TRBJ2-2; d_call: -; clone_size: many; cdr3_aa: CASILSLAQNTGELFF; cdr3_nt: TGTGCCAGCATTTTGTCTCTAGCGCAGAACACCGGGGAGCTGTTTTTT
v_call: TRBV20-1; j_call: TRBJ2-7; d_call: TRBD1; clone_size: -; cdr3_aa: CSAEQGAGSYEQYF; cdr3_nt: TGCAGTGCTGAACAGGGGGCTGGTAGCTACGAGCAGTACTTC
v_call: TRBV4-2; j_call: TRBJ2-1; d_call: -; clone_size: few; cdr3_aa: CASSQEAGGSYNEQFF; cdr3_nt: TGTGCCAGCAGCCAAGAAGCAGGGGGGTCCTACAATGAGCAGTTCTTC
v_call: TRBV2; j_call: TRBJ2-3; d_call: -; clone_size: many; cdr3_aa: CASITGRGDTQYF; cdr3_nt: TGTGCCAGCATTACGGGCCGGGGGGATACGCAGTATTTT
v_call: TRBV14; j_call: TRBJ1-1; d_call: -; clone_size: -; cdr3_aa: CASSQERTAGNAFF; cdr3_nt: TGTGCCAGCAGCCAAGAGCGGACGGCTGGAAATGCTTTCTTT
v_call: TRBV7-2; j_call: TRBJ1-2; d_call: -; clone_size: -; cdr3_aa: CASSSSGSYGHTF; cdr3_nt: TGTGCCAGCAGCAGCAGCGGGAGCTATGGCCACACCTTC
v_call: TRBV4-1; j_call: TRBJ1-5; d_call: TRBD1; clone_size: many; cdr3_aa: CASSFGTGVRNQPQHF; cdr3_nt: TGCGCCAGCAGTTTCGGGACAGGGGTACGGAATCAGCCCCAGCATTTT